The entry that follows covers one T cell receptor (beta chain) sequence. Its antigen is unknown. CDR1 and CDR2 (germline): SGHRS, YFSETQ. The CDR3 length is 17 residues. Losses at the gene ends were 2 bases for V and 4 bases for J; bases not matched to a gene: 6. The PCR contained 60 Vbeta and 13 Jbeta primers. Repertoires were generated with immunoSEQ multiplex PCR, while TCRdb's copy carries only in-frame clones and drops some. The sample lists over 150,000 clones, almost 85% occurring once. This entry is derived from a study of cytomegalovirus exposure and HLA in healthy donors. Study-level points and caveats: The authors enumerated over 150 TCR beta chains as linked to cytomegalovirus. 87-base-pair reads could not separate some V segments, including TRBV6-2 and TRBV6-3.

The chain carries TRBV5-1 and TRBJ2-5; TRBD2 matches 15 bases. This sequence was found in a boy aged 2 to 10 in good health and CMV-seronegative. Sequenced sample: PBMCs. The CDR3 loop is CASSFRTSGRASETQYF. In nucleotides, the CDR3 is TGCGCCAGCAGCTTCCGGACTAGCGGGAGGGCCTCAGAGACCCAGTACTTC.